This T cell receptor beta chain appears in the sequencing data of a study of OX40 agonist ivuxolimab in advanced cancers. This clone was detected only once. The method was immunoSEQ multiplex PCR; TCRdb's version includes in-frame clones alone and lacks a portion of them. The sample yields 25,000 to 35,000 clones, approximately 84% seen once. The CDR3 spans 12 residues. Trimming stripped 1 base from V and 5 bases from J, with 6 bases between. Germline-derived CDR1 and CDR2 are MDHEN and SYDVKM. V and J are TRBV28 and TRBJ2-7; D remains unclear. The receptor was isolated from an adult with an advanced solid tumor such as melanoma, head and neck, liver or kidney cancer. The sample consisted of CD4+ or CD8+ T cells sorted from blood, taken in a trial of the OX40 agonist ivuxolimab. DNA of the CDR3: TGTGCCAGCAGTTTATCTGGGAACGAGCAGTACTTC. Its translation: CASSLSGNEQYF.